Listed here are 18 T cell receptor beta chains from one sample, sequenced in a study of OX40 agonist ivuxolimab in advanced cancers. Here immunoSEQ multiplex PCR was the method, and the copy in TCRdb shows in-frame clones only, minus some. The table records about 98,000 clones, approximately 88% of them present only once. This material consisted of CD4+ or CD8+ T cells sorted from blood, taken in a trial of the OX40 agonist ivuxolimab. The receptors come from an adult with an advanced solid tumor such as melanoma, head and neck, liver or kidney cancer.

The rearrangement uses TRBV2 and TRBJ1-2; tentatively, D is TRBD1 (5 bases). V was cut by 11 bases and J by 2 bases, with 9 bases left in between. There are 11 residues in the CDR3. CDR1 is SNHLY and CDR2 is FYNNEI in the germline V gene. The CDR3 DNA sequence: TGTGCCGGTGGGGGGAACTATGGCTACACCTTC. Translation: CAGGGNYGYTF. The entire variable domain, with the rest obtained from reference TRBV2 and TRBJ1-2, is as follows: EPEVTQTPSHQVTQMGQEVILRCVPISNHLYFYWYRQILGQKVEFLVSFYNNEISEKSEIFDDQFSVERPDGSNFTLKIRSTKLEDSAMYFCAGGGNYGYTFGSGTRLTVV.

The chain combines TRBV18 with TRBJ1-4; D ambiguous. Germline V gene lookup returns CDR1 KGHSH and CDR2 LQKENI. The CDR3 consists of 13 residues. V was cut by 2 bases and J by 6 bases, with 7 bases left in between. CDR3 in amino acids: CASSPGGHEKLFF. CDR3 in DNA: TGTGCCAGCTCACCAGGCGGTCATGAAAAACTGTTTTTT.

DNA for the CDR3: TGTGCCAGTAGTATTCGAGAGGGCTCCTCCTACAATGAGCAGTTCTTC. Translation gives CASSIREGSSYNEQFF. The rearrangement uses TRBV19 and TRBJ2-1; TRBD2 might be the D (5 bases). The CDR3 runs to 16 residues. CDR1 LNHDA and CDR2 SQIVND come from the germline V gene (reference sequence). V lost 3 bases, J lost 0 bases, and 12 bases lay in between.

The V gene is TRBV18, the J gene TRBJ1-1; D gene ambiguous. Trimming left V 3 bases short and J 0 bases short, with 11 bases between. Per the germline V gene, CDR1 is KGHSH and CDR2 is LQKENI. The CDR3 contains 15 residues. CDR3 protein: CASSPRTFMNTEAFF. The CDR3 nucleotides read TGTGCCAGCTCACCCCGGACTTTCATGAACACTGAAGCTTTCTTT.

As for this clone: Other DNA sequences from this sample encode an identical CDR3 as well. This chain uses TRBV6-5 with TRBJ2-7; D is unclear. V was pared by 4 bases and J by 1 base, with 8 bases between. The CDR3 sequence is 13 residues long. The germline V gene encodes CDR1 MNHEY and CDR2 SVGAGI. The CDR3 protein is CASSSPGSYEQYF. The CDR3 DNA sequence: TGTGCCAGCAGTTCTCCAGGTTCCTACGAGCAGTACTTC.

The J gene is TRBJ2-3, the V gene TRBV5-4, with D perhaps TRBD1 or TRBD2 (5 bases each). The CDR3 covers 14 residues. Trimming stripped 0 bases from V and 5 bases from J, with 10 bases between. Per the germline V gene, CDR1 is SGHNT and CDR2 is YYREEE (reference sequence). CDR3 sequence reads: CASSLGGTLDTQYF. CDR3 DNA sequence: TGTGCCAGCAGCTTGGGGGGGACCCTAGATACGCAGTATTTT. Drawing the rest from reference TRBV5-4 and TRBJ2-3, the complete variable domain is ETGVTQSPTHLIKTRGQQVTLRCSSQSGHNTVSWYQQALGQGPQFIFQYYREEENGRGNFPPRFSGLQFPNYSSELNVNALELDDSALYLCASSLGGTLDTQYFGPGTRLTVL.

The genes are TRBV6-5 and TRBJ2-4; maybe TRBD2 (7 bases). CDR3 length: 14 amino acids. V gave up 4 bases and J gave up 8 bases, with 15 bases separating them. Per germline, CDR1 MNHEY and CDR2 SVGAGI. The chain's CDR3 is CASSFRGEGDIQYF. CDR3 sequence (DNA): TGTGCCAGCAGTTTCCGGGGGGAGGGGGACATTCAGTACTTC.

The V call is TRBV21-1, the J call TRBJ2-3; TRBD1, the table's D call, was not compared with the DNA. TRBV21-1 is assigned pseudogene status. This CDR3 is 12 amino acids long. For the CDR3, the DNA is TGTGCCAGCAGTCCCTTTGGCAATACGCAGTATTTT. Amino acids: CASSPFGNTQYF.

This rearrangement joins TRBV19 to TRBJ2-5; 8 bases line up with TRBD1. V lost 3 bases and J lost 5; bases outside the gene matches: 5. The CDR3 totals 14 residues. Germline CDR1 is LNHDA and CDR2 is SQIVND (reference sequence). CDR3 amino acids: CASSIVDREETQYF. The CDR3 nucleotides read TGTGCCAGTAGTATTGTGGACAGGGAGGAGACCCAGTACTTC.

The rearrangement uses TRBV28 and TRBJ1-1, with unresolved D. With 7 bases removed from V and 3 bases from J, the gap between germline ends came to 15 bases. This CDR3 region has 14 residues. Per germline, CDR1 MDHEN and CDR2 SYDVKM. As DNA, the CDR3 is TGTGCCAGCACCTCCGGAGGTGGATACACTGAAGCTTTCTTT. Amino acid sequence: CASTSGGGYTEAFF.

The chain couples TRBV4-2 to TRBJ2-2, with 11 bases aligning to TRBD2. CDR3 length equals 17 residues. Trimming removed 1 base from V and 6 bases from J; junction bases left unmatched: 7. Germline loops: CDR1 LGHNA, CDR2 YNFKEQ. As DNA, the CDR3 is TGTGCCAGCAGCCAAGGCGTAGCGGGGGGGAAGGCCGGGGAGCTGTTTTTT. It encodes CASSQGVAGGKAGELFF.

This chain uses TRBV29-1 with TRBJ2-7, with TRBD2 matching 7 bases. Germline lookup yields CDR1 SQVTM and CDR2 ANQGSEA. The CDR3 has 16 residues. Losses at the gene ends were 1 base for V and 2 bases for J; bases not matched to a gene: 11. CDR3 residues: CSVEGNRGEGPYEQYF. As DNA, the CDR3 is TGCAGCGTTGAAGGGAACCGGGGGGAGGGACCCTACGAGCAGTACTTC.

This clone turned up a few times. V gene TRBV7-3 combines with J gene TRBJ1-1; unclear D gene. CDR1 and CDR2 (germline): SGHTA, FQGTGA. The CDR3 is 13 amino acids. Trimming pared 0 bases from V and 5 bases from J, leaving 7 bases between. Here the CDR3 DNA reads TGTGCCAGCAGCTTAACGAGGCAGACTGAAGCTTTCTTT. This translates into CASSLTRQTEAFF.

This clone was picked up one time. J is TRBJ2-3 and V is TRBV7-3; TRBD2 might be the D (6 bases). The V gene's germline CDR1 is SGHTA and CDR2 FQGTGA. The CDR3 consists of 14 residues. Trimming cost V 6 bases and J 6 bases, with 16 bases left between them. CDR3 loop: CASSLTSGGDTQYF. In nucleotides, the CDR3 is TGTGCCAGCAGTCTGACTAGTGGGGGGGATACGCAGTATTTT.

Written as DNA, the CDR3 is TGTGCCGCGAGGGGCACGCTCAATCAGCCCCAGCATTTT. Its protein is CAARGTLNQPQHF. This chain connects TRBV19 to TRBJ1-5; maybe TRBD1 (5 bases). Germline V gene data show CDR1 as LNHDA and CDR2 as SQIVND (reference sequence). CDR3 length equals 13 residues. Trimming removed 11 bases at V and 3 bases at J, with 14 bases between.

The genes are TRBV7-2 and TRBJ2-4; no clear D gene. Trimming stripped 3 bases from V and 0 bases from J, with 6 bases between. The CDR3 runs 14 residues. CDR1 and CDR2 (germline): SGHTA, FQGNSA. The CDR3 protein is CASSLLLAKNIQYF. CDR3 bases: TGTGCCAGCAGCTTGTTGTTAGCCAAAAACATTCAGTACTTC.

This rearrangement joins TRBV11-3 to TRBJ1-1, with no clear D. The CDR3 spans 13 residues. Between the trimmed V and J ends, which lost 5 bases and 1 base, there was a span of 8 bases. Germline V lookup: CDR1 SGHNT, CDR2 YENEEA. The CDR3 loop reads CASSPGANTEAFF. In DNA form, the CDR3 reads TGTGCCAGCAGCCCCGGAGCGAACACTGAAGCTTTCTTT.

V is TRBV7-2 and J is TRBJ2-5; D gene unclear. The germline gives CDR1 SGHTA, CDR2 FQGNSA. The V and J ends lost 5 bases and 2 bases respectively, with 12 bases between them. The length of the CDR3 is 14 residues. In DNA, the CDR3 is TGTGCCAGCAGCCCTGTGAGGTCACAAGAGACCCAGTACTTC. Its translation is CASSPVRSQETQYF. Based on the CDR3 plus reference TRBV7-2 and TRBJ2-5, the full variable domain is GAGVSQSPSNKVTEKGKDVELRCDPISGHTALYWYRQSLGQGLEFLIYFQGNSAPDKSGLPSDRFSAERTGGSVSTLTIQRTQQEDSAVYLCASSPVRSQETQYFGPGTRLLVL.